This TCR beta chain comes out of a study of T cell repertoires in cytomegalovirus infection. Overall study findings and caveats: HLA-C-restricted CMV-specific TCR beta clonotypes were dominant in the ex vivo response.

TCRdb used MiXCR to reprocess the reads, holding one entry per CDR3 protein. The repertoire holds roughly 120,000 distinct CDR3 sequences, with roughly 30% as singletons. This clonotype has a handful of counts. The antigen is not known. The CDR3 spans 14 residues. Germline values: CDR1 DFQATT, CDR2 SNEGSKA (reference sequence). Trimming stripped 3 bases from V and 4 bases from J, with 15 bases between. V is TRBV20-1 and J is TRBJ1-1; a weak D match, TRBD1 (5 bases). The clonotype originates from a human donor in good health (CMV status not recorded). Some clones in this sample may be carry-over from other donors' samples. This material consisted of CD8+ T cells from cultured PBMCs, taken from culture after CMV antigen stimulation. The CDR3 spells CSASDQGGRTEAFF. The CDR3 DNA is TGCAGTGCTAGCGATCAGGGAGGACGCACTGAAGCTTTCTTT.